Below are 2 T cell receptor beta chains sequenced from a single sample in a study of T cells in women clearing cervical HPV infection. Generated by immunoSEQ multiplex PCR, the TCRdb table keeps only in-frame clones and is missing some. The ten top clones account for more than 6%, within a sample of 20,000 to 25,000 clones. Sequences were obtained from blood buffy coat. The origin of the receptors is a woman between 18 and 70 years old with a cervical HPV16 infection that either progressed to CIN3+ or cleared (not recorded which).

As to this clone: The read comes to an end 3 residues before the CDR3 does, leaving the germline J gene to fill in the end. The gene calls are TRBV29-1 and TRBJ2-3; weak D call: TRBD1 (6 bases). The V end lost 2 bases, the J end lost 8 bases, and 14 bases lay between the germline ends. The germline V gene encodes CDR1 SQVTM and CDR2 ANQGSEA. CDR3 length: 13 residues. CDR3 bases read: TGCAGCGTTGAAAAGGGGGACCAATTTACG. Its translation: CSVEKGDQFT. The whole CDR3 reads CSVEKGDQFTQYF.

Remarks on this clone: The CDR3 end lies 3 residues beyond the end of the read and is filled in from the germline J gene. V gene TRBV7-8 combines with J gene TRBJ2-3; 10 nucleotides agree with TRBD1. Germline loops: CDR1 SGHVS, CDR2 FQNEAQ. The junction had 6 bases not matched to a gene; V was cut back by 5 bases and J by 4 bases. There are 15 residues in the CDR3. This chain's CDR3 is CASSTGTGVSDTQYF. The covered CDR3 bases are TGTGCCAGCAGCACCGGGACAGGGGTTTCAGATACG.